This TCR beta chain came from a study of T-cell reconstitution after alpha-beta-depleted transplantation in children. Study results and caveats: At one year after transplant, newly produced T cells mostly accounted for T-cell counts and diversity.

The CDR3 spans 9 residues, counting both ends. Germline values: CDR1 SGDLS, CDR2 YYNGEE. This clonotype was counted a few times. No antigen is known for it. Because it lacks the conserved phenylalanine or tryptophan at the end, this CDR3 is likely a read error. The limits of the CDR3 on the DNA are not certain, so only TCRdb's listed CDR3 is given. Using unique molecular identifiers, the investigators prepared the TCRbeta library. One entry per CDR3 protein results from TCRdb running MiXCR on the PCR reads. The sample has more than 75,000 distinct CDR3 sequences, more than 20% seen once. The sample here was PBMCs, taken before TCRalphabeta/CD19-depleted stem cell transplant. The chain employs TRBV9 and TRBJ2-1. The TCR originated in a boy aged 2 to 9 with acute lymphoblastic leukemia, due to receive a stem cell transplant. CDR3 residues: CASSVYVGI.